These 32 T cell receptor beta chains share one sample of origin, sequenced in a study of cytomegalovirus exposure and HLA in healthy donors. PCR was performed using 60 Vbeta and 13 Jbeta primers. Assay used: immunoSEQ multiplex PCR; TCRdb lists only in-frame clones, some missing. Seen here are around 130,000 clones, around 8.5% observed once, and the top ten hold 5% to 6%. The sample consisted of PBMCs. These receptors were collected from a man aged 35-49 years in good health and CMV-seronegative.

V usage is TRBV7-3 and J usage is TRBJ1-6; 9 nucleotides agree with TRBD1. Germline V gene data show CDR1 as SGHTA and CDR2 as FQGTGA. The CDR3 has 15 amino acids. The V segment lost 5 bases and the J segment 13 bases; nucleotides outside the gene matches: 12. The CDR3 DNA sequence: TGTGCCAGCAGCCCCGGGACAGGGATTCTGTCGCCCCTCCACTTT. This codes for CASSPGTGILSPLHF.

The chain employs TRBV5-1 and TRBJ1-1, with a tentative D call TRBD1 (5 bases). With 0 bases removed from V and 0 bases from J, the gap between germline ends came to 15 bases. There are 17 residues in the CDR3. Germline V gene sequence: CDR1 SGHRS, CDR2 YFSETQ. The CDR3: CASSLEPPRGMNTEAFF. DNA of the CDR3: TGCGCCAGCAGCTTGGAGCCCCCTAGGGGAATGAACACTGAAGCTTTCTTT. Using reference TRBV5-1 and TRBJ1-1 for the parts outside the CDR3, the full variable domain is KAGVTQTPRYLIKTRGQQVTLSCSPISGHRSVSWYQQTPGQGLQFLFEYFSETQRNKGNFPGRFSGRQFSNSRSEMNVSTLELGDSALYLCASSLEPPRGMNTEAFFGQGTRLTVV.

CDR3 protein: CASSYRTPNTEAFF. Here the CDR3 DNA reads TGTGCCAGCAGCTATCGAACACCGAACACTGAAGCTTTCTTT. The V call is TRBV7-2, the J call TRBJ1-1; D is undetermined. The CDR3 loop spans 14 amino acids. Trimming left V 4 bases short and J 1 base short, with 10 bases between. Per the germline V gene, CDR1 is SGHTA and CDR2 is FQGNSA.

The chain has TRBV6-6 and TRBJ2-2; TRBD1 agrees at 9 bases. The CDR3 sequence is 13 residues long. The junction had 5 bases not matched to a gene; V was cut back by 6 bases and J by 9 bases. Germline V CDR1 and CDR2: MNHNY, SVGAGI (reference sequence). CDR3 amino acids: CASRLTGGWELFF. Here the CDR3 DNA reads TGTGCCAGCAGACTCACAGGGGGCTGGGAGCTGTTTTTT.

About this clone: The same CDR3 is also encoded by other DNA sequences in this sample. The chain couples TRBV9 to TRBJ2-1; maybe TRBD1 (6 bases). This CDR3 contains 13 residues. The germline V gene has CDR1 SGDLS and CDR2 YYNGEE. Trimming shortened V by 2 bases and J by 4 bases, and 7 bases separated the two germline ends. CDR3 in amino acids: CASSVGQYNEQFF. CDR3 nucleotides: TGTGCCAGCAGCGTCGGACAGTACAATGAGCAGTTCTTC.

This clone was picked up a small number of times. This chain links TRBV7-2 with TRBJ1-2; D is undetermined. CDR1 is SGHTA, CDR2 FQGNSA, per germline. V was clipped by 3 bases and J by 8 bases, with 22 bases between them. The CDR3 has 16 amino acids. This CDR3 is CASSLGSGRMGRGYTF. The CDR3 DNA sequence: TGTGCCAGCAGCTTGGGCTCGGGAAGGATGGGTCGGGGCTACACCTTC. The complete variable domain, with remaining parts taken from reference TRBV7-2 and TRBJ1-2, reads GAGVSQSPSNKVTEKGKDVELRCDPISGHTALYWYRQSLGQGLEFLIYFQGNSAPDKSGLPSDRFSAERTGGSVSTLTIQRTQQEDSAVYLCASSLGSGRMGRGYTFGSGTRLTVV.

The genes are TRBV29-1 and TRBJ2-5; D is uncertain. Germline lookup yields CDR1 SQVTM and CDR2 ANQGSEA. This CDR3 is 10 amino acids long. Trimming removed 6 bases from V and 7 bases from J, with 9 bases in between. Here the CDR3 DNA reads TGCAGCGTCCAACGAGGGACCCAGTACTTC. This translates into CSVQRGTQYF.

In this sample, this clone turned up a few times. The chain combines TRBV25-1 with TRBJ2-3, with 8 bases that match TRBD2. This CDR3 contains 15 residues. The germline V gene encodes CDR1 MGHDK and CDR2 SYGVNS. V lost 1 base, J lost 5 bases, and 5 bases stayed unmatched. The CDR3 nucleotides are TGTGCCAGCAGTGAATCGGGGGGGGTTGTAGATACGCAGTATTTT. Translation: CASSESGGVVDTQYF.

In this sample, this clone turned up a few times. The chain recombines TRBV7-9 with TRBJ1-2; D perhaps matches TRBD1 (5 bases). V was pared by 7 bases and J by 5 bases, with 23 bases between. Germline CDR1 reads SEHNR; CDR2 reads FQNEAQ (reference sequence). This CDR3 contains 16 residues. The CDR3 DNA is TGTGCCAGCACCCCGGCGGGGCAAGGGTTAGCTTATGGCTACACCTTC. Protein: CASTPAGQGLAYGYTF.

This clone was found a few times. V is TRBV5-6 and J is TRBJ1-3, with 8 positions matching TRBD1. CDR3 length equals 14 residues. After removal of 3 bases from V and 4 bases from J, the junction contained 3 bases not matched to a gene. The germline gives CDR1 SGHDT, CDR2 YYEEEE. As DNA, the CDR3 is TGTGCCAGCAGCTGGACAGGGCGAGGAAACACCATATATTTT. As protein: CASSWTGRGNTIYF.

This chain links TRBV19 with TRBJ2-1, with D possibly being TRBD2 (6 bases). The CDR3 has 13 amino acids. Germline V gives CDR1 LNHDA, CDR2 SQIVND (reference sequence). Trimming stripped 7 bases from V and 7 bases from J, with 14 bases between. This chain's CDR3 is CASTPISGNEQFF. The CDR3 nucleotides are TGTGCCAGTACCCCAATTAGCGGAAATGAGCAGTTCTTC. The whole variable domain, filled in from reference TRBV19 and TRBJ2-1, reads DGGITQSPKYLFRKEGQNVTLSCEQNLNHDAMYWYRQDPGQGLRLIYYSQIVNDFQKGDIAEGYSVSREKKESFPLTVTSAQKNPTAFYLCASTPISGNEQFFGPGTRLTVL.

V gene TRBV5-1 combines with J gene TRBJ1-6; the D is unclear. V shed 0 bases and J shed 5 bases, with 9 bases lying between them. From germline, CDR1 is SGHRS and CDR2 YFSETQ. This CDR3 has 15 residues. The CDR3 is CASSLAGNDNSPLHF. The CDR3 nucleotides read TGCGCCAGCAGCTTGGCCGGGAATGATAATTCACCCCTCCACTTT. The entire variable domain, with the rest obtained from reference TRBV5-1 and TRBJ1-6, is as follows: KAGVTQTPRYLIKTRGQQVTLSCSPISGHRSVSWYQQTPGQGLQFLFEYFSETQRNKGNFPGRFSGRQFSNSRSEMNVSTLELGDSALYLCASSLAGNDNSPLHFGNGTRLTVT.

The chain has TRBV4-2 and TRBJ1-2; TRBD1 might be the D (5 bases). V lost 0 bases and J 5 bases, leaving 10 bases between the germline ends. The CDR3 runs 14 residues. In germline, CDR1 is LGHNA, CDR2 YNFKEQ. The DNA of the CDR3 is TGTGCCAGCAGCCAAGACGACAGCTTTTATGGCTACACCTTC. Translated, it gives CASSQDDSFYGYTF.

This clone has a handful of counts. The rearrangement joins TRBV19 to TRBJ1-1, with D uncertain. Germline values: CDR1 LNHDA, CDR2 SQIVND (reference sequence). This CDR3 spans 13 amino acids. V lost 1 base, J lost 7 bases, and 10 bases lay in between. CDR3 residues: CASSIAVGDEAFF. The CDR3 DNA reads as TGTGCCAGTAGTATAGCGGTGGGAGATGAAGCTTTCTTT.

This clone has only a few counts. CDR3 sequence reads: CASSLRDRGPSNTGELFF. DNA for the CDR3: TGTGCCAGCAGCTTGAGGGACAGGGGGCCTTCGAACACCGGGGAGCTGTTTTTT. The chain uses TRBV7-6 and TRBJ2-2; 12 bases match TRBD1. The V gene's germline CDR1 is SGHVS and CDR2 FNYEAQ. V gave up 3 bases and J gave up 0 bases; unmatched junction bases: 5. The CDR3 covers 18 residues.

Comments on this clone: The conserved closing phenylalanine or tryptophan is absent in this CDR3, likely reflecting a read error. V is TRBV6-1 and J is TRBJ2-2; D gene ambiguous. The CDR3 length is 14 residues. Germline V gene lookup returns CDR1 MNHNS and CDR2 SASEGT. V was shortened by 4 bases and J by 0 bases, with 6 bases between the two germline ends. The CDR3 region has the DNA TGTGCCAGCAGTGGGGGTGCGAACACCGGGGAGCTGTTTGTT. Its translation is CASSGGANTGELFV.

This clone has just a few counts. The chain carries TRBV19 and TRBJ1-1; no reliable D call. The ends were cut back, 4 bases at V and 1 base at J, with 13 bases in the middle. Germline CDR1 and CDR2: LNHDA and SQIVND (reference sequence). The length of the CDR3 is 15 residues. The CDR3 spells CASSSGRGQNTEAFF. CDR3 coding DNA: TGTGCCAGTAGTAGCGGGCGCGGGCAGAACACTGAAGCTTTCTTT.

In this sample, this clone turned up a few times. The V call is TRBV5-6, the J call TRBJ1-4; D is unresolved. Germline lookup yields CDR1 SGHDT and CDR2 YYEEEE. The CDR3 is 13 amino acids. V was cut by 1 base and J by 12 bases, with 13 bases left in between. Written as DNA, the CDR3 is TGTGCCAGCAGCTTGAGTCCGGGAGGCCAACTGTTTTTT. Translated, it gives CASSLSPGGQLFF.

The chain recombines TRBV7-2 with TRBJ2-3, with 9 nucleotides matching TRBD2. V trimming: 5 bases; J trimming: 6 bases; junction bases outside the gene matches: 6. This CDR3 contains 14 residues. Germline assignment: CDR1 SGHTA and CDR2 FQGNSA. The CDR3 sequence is CASSMGLASDTQYF. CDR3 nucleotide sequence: TGTGCCAGCAGCATGGGACTAGCCTCGGATACGCAGTATTTT. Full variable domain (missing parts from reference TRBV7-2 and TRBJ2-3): GAGVSQSPSNKVTEKGKDVELRCDPISGHTALYWYRQSLGQGLEFLIYFQGNSAPDKSGLPSDRFSAERTGGSVSTLTIQRTQQEDSAVYLCASSMGLASDTQYFGPGTRLTVL.

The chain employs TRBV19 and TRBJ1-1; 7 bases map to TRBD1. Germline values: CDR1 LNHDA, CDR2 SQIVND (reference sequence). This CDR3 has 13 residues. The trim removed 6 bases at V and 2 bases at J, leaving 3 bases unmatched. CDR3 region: CASRQGLNTEAFF. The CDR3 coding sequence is TGTGCCAGTAGACAGGGGTTAAACACTGAAGCTTTCTTT.

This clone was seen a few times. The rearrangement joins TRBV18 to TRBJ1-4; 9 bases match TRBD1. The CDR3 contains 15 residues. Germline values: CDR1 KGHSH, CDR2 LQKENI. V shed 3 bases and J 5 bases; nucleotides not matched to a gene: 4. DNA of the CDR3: TGTGCCAGCTCACCTACAGGGGGCGCGAATGAAAAACTGTTTTTT. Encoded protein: CASSPTGGANEKLFF.

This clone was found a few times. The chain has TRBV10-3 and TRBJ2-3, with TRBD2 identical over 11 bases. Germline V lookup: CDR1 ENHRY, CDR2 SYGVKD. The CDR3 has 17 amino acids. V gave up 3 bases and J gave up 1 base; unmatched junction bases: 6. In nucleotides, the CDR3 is TGTGCCATCAGTGATTCCCCACTAGCGGGGGGCACAGATACGCAGTATTTT. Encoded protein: CAISDSPLAGGTDTQYF.

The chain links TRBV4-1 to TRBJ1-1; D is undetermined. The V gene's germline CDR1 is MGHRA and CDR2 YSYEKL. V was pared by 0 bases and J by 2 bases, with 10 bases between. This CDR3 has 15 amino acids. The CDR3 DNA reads TGCGCCAGCAGCCAAGATCCAGGCTTTAACACTGAAGCTTTCTTT. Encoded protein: CASSQDPGFNTEAFF.

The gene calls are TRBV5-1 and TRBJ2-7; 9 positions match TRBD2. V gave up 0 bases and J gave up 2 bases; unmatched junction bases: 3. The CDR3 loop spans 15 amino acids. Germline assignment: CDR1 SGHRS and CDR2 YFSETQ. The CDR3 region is CASSLGLAGTYEQYF. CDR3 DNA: TGCGCCAGCAGCTTGGGGCTAGCGGGGACCTACGAGCAGTACTTC.

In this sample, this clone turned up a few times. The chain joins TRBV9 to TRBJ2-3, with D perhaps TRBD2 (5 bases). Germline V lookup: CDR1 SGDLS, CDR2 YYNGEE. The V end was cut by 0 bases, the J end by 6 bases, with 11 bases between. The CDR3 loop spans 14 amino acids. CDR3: CASSVATGGDTQYF. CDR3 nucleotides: TGTGCCAGCAGCGTAGCTACTGGAGGTGATACGCAGTATTTT.

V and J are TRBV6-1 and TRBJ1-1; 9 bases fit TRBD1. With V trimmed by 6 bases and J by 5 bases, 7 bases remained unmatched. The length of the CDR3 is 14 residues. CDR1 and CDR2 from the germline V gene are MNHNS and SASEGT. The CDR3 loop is CASRLTGGLTEAFF. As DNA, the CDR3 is TGTGCCAGCAGGCTAACAGGGGGCTTAACTGAAGCTTTCTTT.

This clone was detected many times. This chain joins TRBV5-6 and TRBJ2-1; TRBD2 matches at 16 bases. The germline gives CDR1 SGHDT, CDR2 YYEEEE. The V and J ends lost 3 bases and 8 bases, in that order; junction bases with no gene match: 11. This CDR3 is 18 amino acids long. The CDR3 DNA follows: TGTGCCAGCAGCTCTGAGACGGGACTAGCGGGGGGGCCCTATGAGCAGTTCTTC. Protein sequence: CASSSETGLAGGPYEQFF.

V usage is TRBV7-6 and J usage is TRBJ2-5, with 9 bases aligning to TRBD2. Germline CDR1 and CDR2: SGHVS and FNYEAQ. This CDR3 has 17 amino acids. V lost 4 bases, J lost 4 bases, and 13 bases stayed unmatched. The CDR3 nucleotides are TGTGCCAGCAGCTCCCCTGACAACCCAGCGGGGGGAGAGACCCAGTACTTC. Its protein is CASSSPDNPAGGETQYF.

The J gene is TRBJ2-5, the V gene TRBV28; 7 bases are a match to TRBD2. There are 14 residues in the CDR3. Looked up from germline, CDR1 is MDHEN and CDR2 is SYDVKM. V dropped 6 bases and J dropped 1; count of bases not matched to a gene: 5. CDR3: CASRSGLLQETQYF. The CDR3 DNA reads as TGTGCCAGCAGGTCGGGACTACTCCAAGAGACCCAGTACTTC. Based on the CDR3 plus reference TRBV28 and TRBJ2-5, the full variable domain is DVKVTQSSRYLVKRTGEKVFLECVQDMDHENMFWYRQDPGLGLRLIYFSYDVKMKEKGDIPEGYSVSREKKERFSLILESASTNQTSMYLCASRSGLLQETQYFGPGTRLLVL.

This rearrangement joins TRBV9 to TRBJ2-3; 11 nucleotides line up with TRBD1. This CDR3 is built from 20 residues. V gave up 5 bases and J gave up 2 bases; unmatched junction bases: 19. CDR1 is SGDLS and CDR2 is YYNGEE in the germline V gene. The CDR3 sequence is CASSGGQGASSVLFTDTQYF. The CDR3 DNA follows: TGTGCCAGCAGTGGTGGACAGGGGGCTTCCTCCGTACTATTCACAGATACGCAGTATTTT.

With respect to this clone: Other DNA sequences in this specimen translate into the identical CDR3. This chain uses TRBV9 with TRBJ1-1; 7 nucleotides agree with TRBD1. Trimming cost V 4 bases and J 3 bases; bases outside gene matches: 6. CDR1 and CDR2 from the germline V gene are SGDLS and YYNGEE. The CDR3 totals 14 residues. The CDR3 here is CASSLRDSYTEAFF. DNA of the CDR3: TGTGCCAGCAGCTTGCGGGACAGTTACACTGAAGCTTTCTTT. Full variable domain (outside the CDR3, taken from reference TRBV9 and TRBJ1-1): DSGVTQTPKHLITATGQRVTLRCSPRSGDLSVYWYQQSLDQGLQFLIQYYNGEERAKGNILERFSAQQFPDLHSELNLSSLELGDSALYFCASSLRDSYTEAFFGQGTRLTVV.

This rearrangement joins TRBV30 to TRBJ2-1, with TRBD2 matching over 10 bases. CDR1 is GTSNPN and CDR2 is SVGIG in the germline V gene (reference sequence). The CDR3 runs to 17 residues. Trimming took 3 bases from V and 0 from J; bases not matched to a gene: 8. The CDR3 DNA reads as TGTGCCTGGAGCGAATCTAGCGGGGGAAGCTCCTACAATGAGCAGTTCTTC. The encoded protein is CAWSESSGGSSYNEQFF.